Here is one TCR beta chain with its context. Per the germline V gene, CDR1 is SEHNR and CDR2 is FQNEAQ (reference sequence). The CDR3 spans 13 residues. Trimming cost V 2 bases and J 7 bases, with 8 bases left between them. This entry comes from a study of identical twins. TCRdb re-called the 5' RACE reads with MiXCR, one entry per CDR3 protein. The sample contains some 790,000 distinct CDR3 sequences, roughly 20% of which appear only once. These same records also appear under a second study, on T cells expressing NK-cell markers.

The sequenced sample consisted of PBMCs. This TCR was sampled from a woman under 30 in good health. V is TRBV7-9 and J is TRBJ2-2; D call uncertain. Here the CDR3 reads CASSLSRSGELFF. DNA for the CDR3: TGTGCCAGCAGCTTATCCCGGAGCGGGGAGCTGTTTTTT.